This section outlines one T cell receptor beta chain sequence together with its context. What it recognizes is unknown. Germline loops: CDR1 MNHNS, CDR2 SASEGT. The CDR3 is made up of 14 amino acids. Trimming cost V 1 base and J 7 bases, with 10 bases left between them. Profiled with immunoSEQ multiplex PCR; TCRdb holds only in-frame clones, not every one. The table lists tens of thousands of clones, about 80% of them singletons. This sample is part of a study of a mutant IDH1 vaccine in newly diagnosed glioma. Noted time point: week 23, last vaccination. The content of each vaccine dose was 300 ug of mutant IDH1 20-mer peptide, and topical imiquimod accompanied it.

This specimen consisted of PBMCs, obtained from a glioma patient whose treatment included an IDH1 peptide vaccine. The TCR comes from a middle-aged man with glioma. V is TRBV6-1 and J is TRBJ1-4, with TRBD1 as a possible D gene (6 bases). The CDR3 DNA sequence: TGTGCCAGCAGTGAAGGACAGGAAGGTGAAAAACTGTTTTTT. It is translated as CASSEGQEGEKLFF.